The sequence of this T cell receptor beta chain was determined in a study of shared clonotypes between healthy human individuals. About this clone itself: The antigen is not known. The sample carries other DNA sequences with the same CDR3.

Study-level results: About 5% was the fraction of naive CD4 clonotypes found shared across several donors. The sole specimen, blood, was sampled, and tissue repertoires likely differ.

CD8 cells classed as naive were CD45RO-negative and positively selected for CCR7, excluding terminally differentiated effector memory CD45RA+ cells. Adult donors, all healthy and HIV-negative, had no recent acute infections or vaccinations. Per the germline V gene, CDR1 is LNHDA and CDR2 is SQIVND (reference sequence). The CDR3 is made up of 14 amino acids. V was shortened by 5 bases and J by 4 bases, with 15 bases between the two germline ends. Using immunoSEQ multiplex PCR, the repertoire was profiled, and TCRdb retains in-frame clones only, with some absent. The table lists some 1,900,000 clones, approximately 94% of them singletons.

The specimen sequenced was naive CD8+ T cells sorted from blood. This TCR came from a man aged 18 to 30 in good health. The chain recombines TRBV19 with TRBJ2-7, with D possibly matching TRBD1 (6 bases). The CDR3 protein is CASSSAGTSYEQYF. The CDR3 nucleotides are TGTGCCAGTAGTTCCGCCGGGACATCTTACGAGCAGTACTTC.